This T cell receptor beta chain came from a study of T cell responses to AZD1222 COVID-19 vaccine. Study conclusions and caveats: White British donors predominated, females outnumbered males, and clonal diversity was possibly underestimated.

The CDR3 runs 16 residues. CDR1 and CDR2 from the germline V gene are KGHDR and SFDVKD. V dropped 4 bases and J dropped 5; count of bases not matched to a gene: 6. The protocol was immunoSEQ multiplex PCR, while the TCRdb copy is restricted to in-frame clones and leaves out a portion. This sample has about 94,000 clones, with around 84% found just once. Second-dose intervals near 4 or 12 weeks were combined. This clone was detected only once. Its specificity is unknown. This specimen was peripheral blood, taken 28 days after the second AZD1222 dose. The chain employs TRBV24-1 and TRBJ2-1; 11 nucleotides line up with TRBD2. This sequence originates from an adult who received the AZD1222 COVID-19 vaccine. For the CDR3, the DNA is TGTGCCACCAGTGAACCGGGACTAGCGGAAGACAATGAGCAGTTCTTC. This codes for CATSEPGLAEDNEQFF.